This TCR beta chain was recovered during a study of blood T cell repertoires in COVID-19. Authors' methods: From reference gene primer amplification, estimates of nucleated cell counts were derived. Assay used: immunoSEQ multiplex PCR; TCRdb lists only in-frame clones, some missing. Clonal size and the V and J genes are those of that table, whereas D and trimming came from the DNA. The data contain 250,000 to 350,000 clones, 89% of them singletons. The CDR3 is 15 amino acids. With 4 bases clipped from V and 3 bases from J, the junction kept 6 bases outside the gene matches. Germline V gene sequence: CDR1 LNHDA, CDR2 SQIVND (reference sequence).

The rearrangement uses TRBV19 and TRBJ2-7, with 10 bases aligning to TRBD1. Sequencing was done on a sample of peripheral blood. The clonotype comes from a man aged 18 to 30 who had recovered from COVID-19. CDR3 nucleotides: TGTGCCAGTAGTACCTCCGGGACAGGGGACTACGAGCAGTACTTC. Its translation: CASSTSGTGDYEQYF.